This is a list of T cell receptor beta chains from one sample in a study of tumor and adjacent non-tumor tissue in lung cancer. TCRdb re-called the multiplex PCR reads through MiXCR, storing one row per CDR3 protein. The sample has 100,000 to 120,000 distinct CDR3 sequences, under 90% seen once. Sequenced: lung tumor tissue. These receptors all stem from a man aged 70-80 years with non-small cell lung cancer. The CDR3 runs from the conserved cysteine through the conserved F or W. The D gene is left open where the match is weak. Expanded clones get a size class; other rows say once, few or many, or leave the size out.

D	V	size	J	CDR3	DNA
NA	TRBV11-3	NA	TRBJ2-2	CTSSLTPPGELFF	TGTACCAGCAGCTTAACTCCCCCCGGGGAGCTGTTCTTT
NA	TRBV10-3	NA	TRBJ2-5	CAISEAPGRQETQYF	TGTGCCATCAGTGAGGCGCCGGGACGGCAAGAGACCCAGTACTTC
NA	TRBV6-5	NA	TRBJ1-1	CASSYTRTGADEAFF	TGTGCCAGCAGTTACACTAGGACCGGGGCAGACGAAGCTTTCTTT
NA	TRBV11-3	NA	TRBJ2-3	CASIRREVSIDTQYF	TGTGCCAGCATCCGTCGGGAAGTGAGCATAGATACGCAGTATTTT
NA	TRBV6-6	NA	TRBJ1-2	CVSSYNDSTGYTF	TGTGTCAGCAGTTATAACGACAGTACAGGCTACACCTTC
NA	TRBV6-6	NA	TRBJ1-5	CASNFPLGSNQSQHF	TGTGCTAGCAATTTCCCGTTGGGTAGCAATCAGTCCCAGCATTTT
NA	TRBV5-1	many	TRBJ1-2	CASSLSPTNYGYTF	TGCGCCAGCAGCTTATCTCCAACTAACTATGGCTACACCTTC
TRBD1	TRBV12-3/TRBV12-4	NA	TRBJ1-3	CASSHPRTGIGSGNTIYF	TGTGCCAGCAGTCATCCCAGGACAGGGATCGGCTCTGGAAATACCATATATTTT
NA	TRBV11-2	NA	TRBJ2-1	CARSLHVRDWASHNEQFF	TGTGCCAGGAGCTTACATGTGCGGGACTGGGCCTCCCACAATGAGCAGTTCTTT
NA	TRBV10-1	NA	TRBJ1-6	CACRTYSPLNF	TGCGCCTGCAGGACCTACTCACCCCTCAACTTT
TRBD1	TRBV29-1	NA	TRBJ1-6	CRVRGQGSSPLHF	TGCAGAGTTAGGGGACAGGGTAGTTCACCCCTCCACTTT
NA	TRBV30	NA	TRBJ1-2	CAWNHANYGYSF	TGTGCCTGGAATCACGCTAACTATGGCTACAGCTTC
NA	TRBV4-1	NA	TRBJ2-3	CASSQALDNTHYF	TGCGCCAGCAGCCAAGCGTTGGACAATACACATTATTTT
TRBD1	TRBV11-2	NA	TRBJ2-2	CASSSVGTGVAVEPFF	TGTGCCAGCAGCTCAGTGGGCACAGGGGTTGCCGTGGAGCCGTTTTTT
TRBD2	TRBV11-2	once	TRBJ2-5	CDSNIRPGTSVTQYF	TGTGACAGCAACATTAGGCCCGGGACTAGCGTGACCCAGTACTTC
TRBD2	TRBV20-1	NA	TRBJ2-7	CSALGLEGEQYF	TGCAGTGCTCTGGGACTAGAGGGAGAGCAGTACTTC
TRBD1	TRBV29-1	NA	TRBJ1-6	CTVTGTGNSPHHF	TGCACCGTGACTGGGACAGGTAATTCACCCCACCACTTT
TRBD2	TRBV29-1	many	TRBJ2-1	CSVRTSGRDFYNEQFF	TGCAGCGTCCGGACTAGCGGGAGGGACTTCTACAATGAGCAGTTCTTC
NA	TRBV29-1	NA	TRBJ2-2	CSDLEWGTGELVF	TGCAGCGACCTCGAGTGGGGCACCGGGGAGCTTGTTTTT
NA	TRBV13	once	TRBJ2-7	CASSSTTGVEQYF	TGTGCCAGCAGTTCAACAACGGGGGTCGAGCAGTACTTC
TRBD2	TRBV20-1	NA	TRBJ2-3	CSATRASGGLTDTQYF	TGCAGTGCTACCCGGGCTAGCGGGGGTCTCACAGATACGCAGTATTTT
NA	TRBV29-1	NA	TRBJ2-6	CSVVVERGGPSGANVLTF	TGCAGCGTTGTGGTGGAAAGGGGGGGGCCCTCTGGGGCCAACGTCTTGACTTTC
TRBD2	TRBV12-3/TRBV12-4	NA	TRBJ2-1	CASTWRGNVQFF	TGTGCCAGCACTTGGCGGGGGAATGTGCAGTTCTTC
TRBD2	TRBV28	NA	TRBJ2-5	CASSLLSGGPTETPYF	TGTGCCAGCAGTCTTTTGAGCGGGGGGCCAACGGAGACCCCGTACTTC
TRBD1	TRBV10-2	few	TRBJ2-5	CANGDMGQGEETQYF	TGTGCCAACGGAGATATGGGACAGGGAGAAGAGACCCAGTACTTC
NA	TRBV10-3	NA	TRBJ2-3	CTISVGTDTQYF	TGTACCATCAGTGTCGGCACAGATACCCAGTATTTT
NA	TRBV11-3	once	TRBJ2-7	CASKSMTGAYEQYF	TGTGCCAGCAAATCAATGACGGGAGCATACGAGCAGTACTTC
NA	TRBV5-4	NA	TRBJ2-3	CANSLSQTRTDTQYF	TGTGCCAACAGCCTGTCCCAGACACGGACAGATACGCAATATTTT
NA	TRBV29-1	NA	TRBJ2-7	CSAWSYEHYF	TGCAGCGCCTGGAGCTACGAGCATTACTTC
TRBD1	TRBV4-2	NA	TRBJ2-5	CASNQATGTGPGGTQYF	TGTGCCAGCAACCAAGCAACCGGGACAGGGCCGGGGGGGACCCAGTACTTC
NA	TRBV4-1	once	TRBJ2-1	CDSSSGLYNEQLF	TGCGACAGCAGCTCGGGACTTTACAATGAGCAGCTCTTC
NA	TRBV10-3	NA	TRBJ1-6	CATTAFNRDNNSPLHF	TGTGCCACTACAGCCTTCAACAGGGATAATAATTCACCCCTCCACTTT
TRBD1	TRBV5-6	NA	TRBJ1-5	CASSQDRGRTSNQPQHF	TGTGCCAGCAGTCAGGACAGGGGACGAACGAGCAATCAGCCCCAGCATTTT
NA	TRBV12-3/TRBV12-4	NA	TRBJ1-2	CASSIGRGYGYAF	TGTGCCAGCAGTATCGGGAGAGGCTATGGCTACGCCTTC
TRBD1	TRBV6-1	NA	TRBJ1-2	CVSSEARGFGYIF	TGTGTCAGCAGTGAAGCCAGGGGGTTTGGCTACATCTTC